This note documents a single T cell receptor beta chain sequence. The sample holds one count of this clone. The antigen this receptor binds is unknown. Base qualities are not provided; no much larger clone lies one nucleotide away. Including cysteine and phenylalanine, the CDR3 has 13 amino acids. This entry keeps only the CDR3 DNA: 39 bases, framed from base 1. Based on the germline V gene, the CDR1 and CDR2 sequences are SGHRS and YFSETQ. V is cut by 0 bases and J by 3 bases, and the space between the germline ends is 7 bases. The immunoSEQ Assay, a bias-controlled multiplex PCR, was used to amplify TCRbeta CDR3 regions from genomic DNA. The authors processed their data as follows. Nucleated cell counts per sample were estimated from amplification of reference gene primers within the assay. To quantify the absolute abundance of each unique TCRbeta CDR3 rearrangement, sequence reads were collapsed and filtered. For each sample, productive Simpson clonality was calculated as the square root of Simpson's diversity index over productive rearrangements. This is the immuneACCESS table as TCRdb keeps it, with only in-frame sequences that have V and J called. A part of the clones is gone; compared with another copy, unresolved V genes explain less than half, and the rest is unexplained. V and J calls and clone size follow that table, whereas D and trimming were derived from the DNA. The sample table records 220,000 or so clones; 86% of these occur just once. The ten largest clones represent approximately 2% of the sample.

This sample was taken from a study of blood T cell repertoires in COVID-19 (dated by TCRdb to 2020 to 2021). Describing the broader study: Samples covering the acute and convalescent phases of COVID-19 were provided by collaborators in the United States, Italy and Spain. Where HLA class I and class II types were available, the types were taken from metadata supplied by the sample provider, not from assay-based typing. The material from the prospective study consisted of cDNA or gDNA derived from T cells, B-cell-depleted T cells, or PBMCs. The repertoires were released in a freely available public database intended as a resource for research on the immune response to SARS-CoV-2. The samples were drawn from the first 160 participants of the ongoing ImmuneRACE study and from roughly 1,300 subjects provided by 6 global collaborators. Subjects who had been exposed to COVID-19, were actively infected with it, or had recovered from it provided the deeply sampled blood TCRbeta repertoires that made up the dataset. Nearly every sample came with metadata listing a de-identified subject ID, COVID-19 status, age in years and sex.

In the prospective study, participants were roughly 18 to 90 years old, resided in 24 geographic areas of the United States, and were enrolled through a virtual design. To assign participants to cohorts, the prospective study relied on clinical history that participants themselves reported in a screening survey and a study questionnaire. Recovered participants in ImmuneRACE Cohort 3 were defined by two consecutive negative NP/OP PCR tests, clearance by a healthcare professional, or resolution of symptoms. Mobile phlebotomists in the prospective study collected whole blood, serum and a nasopharyngeal or oropharyngeal swab from every participant. Prospective study participants could optionally give additional blood draws and questionnaires over an approximately two-month period. Before DNA extraction, prospective study blood samples were shipped either frozen or at room temperature. On the study overall, not on this receptor specifically: Clinical and demographic metadata were provided uncurated, with the amount varying by source and participant.

This TCR came from a woman aged 45-60 years who had recovered from COVID-19. The sequence links TRBV5-1 to TRBJ2-7; no D segment can be confidently identified. Source material: PBMCs or T cells enriched from blood (not recorded which). The CDR3 protein: CASSLGAGYEQYF. The bases are TGCGCCAGCAGCTTGGGGGCAGGCTACGAGCAGTACTTC. Extended through the reference TRBV5-1 and TRBJ2-7 proteins, this CDR3 yields the full variable domain: KAGVTQTPRYLIKTRGQQVTLSCSPISGHRSVSWYQQTPGQGLQFLFEYFSETQRNKGNFPGRFSGRQFSNSRSEMNVSTLELGDSALYLCASSLGAGYEQYFGPGTRLTVT.